Below are 29 T cell receptor beta chains sequenced from a single sample in a study of blood T cell repertoires in COVID-19. Libraries were prepared by immunoSEQ multiplex PCR; TCRdb keeps only in-frame clonotypes and omits some of them. Here the sample spans 20,000 or so clones, 80% to 90% being singletons. The material sequenced was peripheral blood. These receptors all come from a human donor in a cohort sampled during active COVID-19.

V is TRBV6-5 and J is TRBJ2-7; TRBD2 matches at 7 bases. The J segment lost 4 bases and the V segment lost 6 bases, leaving 6 bases of the junction unmatched. Germline assignment: CDR1 MNHEY and CDR2 SVGAGI. CDR3 length: 13 amino acids. CDR3 sequence (DNA): TGTGCCAGCAGCTTCTACGGGGGGTACGAGCAGTACTTC. It yields the protein CASSFYGGYEQYF.

The chain combines TRBV19 with TRBJ2-1; D remains unclear. There are 15 residues in the CDR3. The V and J ends lost 5 bases and 5 bases respectively, with 16 bases between them. Germline loops: CDR1 LNHDA, CDR2 SQIVND (reference sequence). The CDR3 sequence is CASSLHTEKNNEQFF. CDR3 bases: TGTGCCAGTAGTCTCCACACAGAAAAGAACAATGAGCAGTTCTTC.

The chain has TRBV5-5 and TRBJ1-5; no firm D call. This CDR3 region has 15 residues. The ends were cut back, 4 bases at V and 7 bases at J, with 18 bases in the middle. Germline V gene sequence: CDR1 SGHKS, CDR2 YYEKEE (reference sequence). The CDR3 protein is CASSRGGIVGQPQHF. CDR3 DNA: TGTGCCAGCAGCCGGGGAGGGATCGTAGGGCAGCCCCAGCATTTT.

This clone appeared once. The rearrangement joins TRBV18 to TRBJ2-1, with a weak D call TRBD2 (6 bases). Looked up from germline, CDR1 is KGHSH and CDR2 is LQKENI. V was clipped by 5 bases and J by 4 bases, with 18 bases between them. The CDR3 is 16 amino acids. This chain's CDR3 is CASSRQSLRGYNEQFF. CDR3 DNA sequence: TGTGCCAGCTCAAGACAGTCTTTGCGGGGTTACAATGAGCAGTTCTTC.

The chain has TRBV24-1 and TRBJ2-3; D uncertain. The CDR3 runs 13 residues. The germline CDR1 and CDR2 sequences are KGHDR and SFDVKD. Trimming removed 1 base from V and 5 bases from J, with 6 bases in between. The CDR3 loop is CATSDFYGDTQYF. The CDR3 region has the DNA TGTGCCACCAGTGATTTTTACGGAGATACGCAGTATTTT.

V gene TRBV7-8 combines with J gene TRBJ1-4, with a possible D match to TRBD1 (6 bases). This CDR3 contains 13 residues. The germline gives CDR1 SGHVS, CDR2 FQNEAQ. V was cut by 8 bases and J by 6 bases, with 13 bases left in between. The CDR3 nucleotides are TGTGCCAGCCGAAGGGCAGGGGATGAAAAACTGTTTTTT. It is translated as CASRRAGDEKLFF.

The V call is TRBV5-1, the J call TRBJ2-2, with D perhaps TRBD2 (6 bases). V gave up 3 bases and J gave up 2 bases, with 17 bases separating them. The CDR3 is made up of 17 amino acids. Germline V CDR1 and CDR2: SGHRS, YFSETQ. The chain's CDR3 is CASSSSPWRDNTGELFF. In nucleotides, the CDR3 is TGCGCCAGCAGCTCCTCCCCTTGGCGGGATAACACCGGGGAGCTGTTTTTT.

The V call is TRBV4-1, the J call TRBJ2-5; 8 bases align to TRBD2. This CDR3 has 16 amino acids. Germline CDR1 reads MGHRA; CDR2 reads YSYEKL. V shed 2 bases, J shed 2 bases, and the junction held 7 bases outside the gene matches. The CDR3 bases are TGCGCCAGCAGCCAAACCGGGACTAGGGCTCAAGAGACCCAGTACTTC. The encoded protein is CASSQTGTRAQETQYF.

The gene calls are TRBV7-8 and TRBJ2-2; maybe TRBD2 (5 bases). Between the trimmed V and J ends, which lost 2 bases and 3 bases, there was a span of 13 bases. CDR1 and CDR2 from the germline V gene are SGHVS and FQNEAQ. The CDR3 is 16 residues long. The chain's CDR3 is CASSLLVEGDTGELFF. The CDR3 DNA reads as TGTGCCAGCAGCTTATTGGTCGAGGGCGACACCGGGGAGCTGTTTTTT. Full variable domain (remainder filled in from reference TRBV7-8 and TRBJ2-2): GAGVSQSPRYKVAKRGQDVALRCDPISGHVSLFWYQQALGQGPEFLTYFQNEAQLDKSGLPSDRFFAERPEGSVSTLKIQRTQQEDSAVYLCASSLLVEGDTGELFFGEGSRLTVL.

The V gene is TRBV7-9, the J gene TRBJ2-1; TRBD1 is a possible D gene (6 bases). V was pared by 4 bases and J by 10 bases, with 20 bases between. The CDR3 spans 15 residues. Per the germline V gene, CDR1 is SEHNR and CDR2 is FQNEAQ (reference sequence). The CDR3 loop is CASSSTYRVPGEQFF. DNA for the CDR3: TGTGCCAGCAGCTCCACGTACAGGGTGCCAGGGGAGCAGTTCTTC.

The J gene is TRBJ1-1, the V gene TRBV2; a possible D gene is TRBD1 (5 bases). The CDR3 sequence is 13 residues long. The ends were cut back, 7 bases at V and 1 base at J, with 10 bases in the middle. CDR1 SNHLY and CDR2 FYNNEI come from the germline V gene. Here the CDR3 reads CASIWGTNTEAFF. The CDR3 DNA reads TGTGCCAGCATTTGGGGCACGAACACTGAAGCTTTCTTT. The variable domain in full, completed from reference TRBV2 and TRBJ1-1, reads EPEVTQTPSHQVTQMGQEVILRCVPISNHLYFYWYRQILGQKVEFLVSFYNNEISEKSEIFDDQFSVERPDGSNFTLKIRSTKLEDSAMYFCASIWGTNTEAFFGQGTRLTVV.

The rearrangement uses TRBV4-1 and TRBJ2-6, with D possibly TRBD2 on 6 matching bases. Germline-derived CDR1 and CDR2 are MGHRA and YSYEKL. The CDR3 runs 17 residues. V shed 5 bases and J shed 2 bases, with 16 bases lying between them. The CDR3 bases are TGCGCCAGCAGCACTTCCCCCGCGGGAACTGGGGCCAACGTCCTGACTTTC. Its protein product is CASSTSPAGTGANVLTF.

J is TRBJ2-4 and V is TRBV5-4; 7 nucleotides agree with TRBD2. The CDR3 covers 13 residues. With V trimmed by 1 base and J by 9 bases, 4 bases remained unmatched. Germline V gives CDR1 SGHNT, CDR2 YYREEE (reference sequence). CDR3 in amino acids: CASSLSGGGIQYF. DNA for the CDR3: TGTGCCAGCAGCTTGAGTGGGGGGGGCATTCAGTACTTC.

V usage is TRBV16 and J usage is TRBJ2-4, with D possibly matching TRBD1 (5 bases). This CDR3 is 14 amino acids long. The V gene lost 0 bases and the J gene lost 7 bases, with 10 bases spanning the gap. Germline CDR1 reads KGHSY; CDR2 reads FQNENV. CDR3 residues: CASSQSVGANIQYF. In DNA, the CDR3 is TGTGCCAGCAGCCAATCGGTAGGGGCGAACATTCAGTACTTC.

The chain uses TRBV10-3 and TRBJ2-7; the match to TRBD2 covers 8 bases. V gave up 6 bases and J gave up 4 bases; unmatched junction bases: 8. The CDR3 is 14 amino acids. Per the germline V gene, CDR1 is ENHRY and CDR2 is SYGVKD. The CDR3 nucleotides are TGTGCCATCAGCGCCTTAGCGGGATCATACGAGCAGTACTTC. It translates to CAISALAGSYEQYF.

The rearrangement links TRBV3-1 (or the pseudogene TRBV3-2) to TRBJ1-3; D may be TRBD1 (6 bases). V lost 5 bases and J 1 base, leaving 15 bases between the germline ends. CDR1 LGHDT and CDR2 YNNKEL come from the germline V gene (reference sequence). The CDR3 consists of 16 residues. CDR3 sequence (DNA): TGTGCCAGCAGCTCCGGGACAATCTTTTCTGGAAACACCATATATTTT. Protein product: CASSSGTIFSGNTIYF.

The chain links TRBV28 to TRBJ2-5; 9 positions match TRBD2. V was pared by 4 bases and J by 5 bases, with 11 bases of the junction left unmatched. CDR1 and CDR2 (germline): MDHEN, SYDVKM. The CDR3 has 16 residues. The DNA of the CDR3 is TGTGCCAGCAGTTACGTAGCGGGAGCGGTTCGGGAGACCCAGTACTTC. As protein: CASSYVAGAVRETQYF.

In this sample, this clone turned up once. The rearrangement joins TRBV7-6 to TRBJ2-1; D is possibly TRBD2 (5 bases). This CDR3 spans 15 amino acids. Germline V lookup: CDR1 SGHVS, CDR2 FNYEAQ. Trimming left V 1 base short and J 4 bases short, with 11 bases between. CDR3 bases: TGTGCCAGCAGCTTAGATGGCGGGCAGTACAATGAGCAGTTCTTC. It codes for CASSLDGGQYNEQFF.

This clone was picked up one time. This chain joins TRBV4-1 and TRBJ2-4; TRBD1 aligns across 8 bases. The trim removed 1 base at V and 0 bases at J, leaving 5 bases unmatched. The V gene's germline CDR1 is MGHRA and CDR2 YSYEKL. The CDR3 is 17 residues long. The CDR3, as DNA: TGCGCCAGCAGCCAAGGGACAGGGTTACTAGCCAAAAACATTCAGTACTTC. Translated: CASSQGTGLLAKNIQYF.

The chain combines TRBV5-1 with TRBJ1-1; D gene ambiguous. The CDR3 contains 14 residues. Between the trimmed V and J ends, which lost 2 bases and 2 bases, there was a span of 10 bases. Germline V gene sequence: CDR1 SGHRS, CDR2 YFSETQ. CDR3 protein: CASSFGASNTEAFF. Here the CDR3 DNA reads TGCGCCAGCAGCTTCGGAGCCAGTAACACTGAAGCTTTCTTT.

V gene TRBV5-4 combines with J gene TRBJ2-2; 14 nucleotides line up with TRBD2. From germline, CDR1 is SGHNT and CDR2 YYREEE (reference sequence). This CDR3 is built from 16 residues. The J segment lost 5 bases and the V segment lost 4 bases, leaving 4 bases of the junction unmatched. The CDR3 here is CASSLGLAGVTGELFF. The DNA for the CDR3 is TGTGCCAGCAGCCTGGGACTAGCGGGAGTTACCGGGGAGCTGTTTTTT.

The rearrangement joins TRBV28 to TRBJ2-5; 7 nucleotides agree with TRBD2. CDR3 size: 14 residues. Germline loops: CDR1 MDHEN, CDR2 SYDVKM. The junction had 3 bases not matched to a gene; V was cut back by 0 bases and J by 5 bases. DNA for the CDR3: TGTGCCAGCAGTTTATGGCTAGCGGCGGAGACCCAGTACTTC. It codes for CASSLWLAAETQYF.

The chain has TRBV28 and TRBJ2-5; possible D gene TRBD1, 5 bases. V dropped 5 bases and J dropped 5 bases, with 12 bases sitting between them. The CDR3 loop spans 13 amino acids. Germline V gene sequence: CDR1 MDHEN, CDR2 SYDVKM. CDR3 sequence: CASSPRVTETQYF. The CDR3 DNA sequence: TGTGCCAGCAGTCCCAGGGTTACGGAGACCCAGTACTTC.

This clone was picked up a small number of times. The V gene is TRBV6-5, the J gene TRBJ1-6, with 8 bases identical to TRBD1. CDR3 length equals 15 residues. Germline loops: CDR1 MNHEY, CDR2 SVGAGI. The V and J ends lost 2 bases and 10 bases, in that order; junction bases with no gene match: 7. The CDR3 DNA reads as TGTGCCAGCAGTTACGATCGACAGGGGCCCTCACCCCTCCACTTT. Amino acid sequence: CASSYDRQGPSPLHF.

The chain joins TRBV6-2 or TRBV6-3 to TRBJ2-3; 10 bases fit TRBD2. CDR3 length: 15 amino acids. Germline V CDR1 and CDR2: MNHEY, SVGEGT. After removal of 0 bases from V and 8 bases from J, the junction contained 5 bases not matched to a gene. In DNA form, the CDR3 reads TGTGCCAGCAGTTACTCGCTGACTAGCGGGTTTACGCAGTATTTT. Its translation: CASSYSLTSGFTQYF.

This chain uses TRBV21-1 with TRBJ2-3; the table's D gene call, TRBD2, was not cross checked with the DNA. TRBV21-1 constitutes a pseudogene. This CDR3 region has 13 residues. Here the CDR3 reads CASSQGRVDTQYF. The CDR3 DNA sequence: TGTGCCAGCAGCCAGGGGAGGGTGGATACGCAGTATTTT.

The chain recombines TRBV3-1 (or the pseudogene TRBV3-2) with TRBJ1-1, with 9 positions matching TRBD1. J gave up 3 bases and V 4 bases, and 0 bases lay outside the gene matches. CDR1 LGHDT and CDR2 YNNKEL come from the germline V gene (reference sequence). CDR3 length: 13 amino acids. CDR3 coding DNA: TGTGCCAGCAGCCGGGACAGGGACACTGAAGCTTTCTTT. Translation: CASSRDRDTEAFF.

The chain is built from TRBV29-1 and TRBJ2-5, with 7 bases fitting TRBD2. V was clipped by 5 bases and J by 3 bases; unmatched bases: 3. The CDR3 sequence is 12 residues long. The germline V gene has CDR1 SQVTM and CDR2 ANQGSEA. CDR3 coding DNA: TGCAGCGTTTCTAGCGGTGAAGAGACCCAGTACTTC. This sequence encodes CSVSSGEETQYF.

This clone was recorded only once. The genes are TRBV7-6 and TRBJ2-7, with 8 nucleotides matching TRBD1. This CDR3 is 15 amino acids long. Unmatched junction bases numbered 9, after V lost 3 bases and J lost 5 bases. CDR1 and CDR2 from the germline V gene are SGHVS and FNYEAQ. The CDR3 bases are TGTGCCAGCAGCTTTAGAAGACAGGGGATGGACGAGCAGTACTTC. This translates into CASSFRRQGMDEQYF.